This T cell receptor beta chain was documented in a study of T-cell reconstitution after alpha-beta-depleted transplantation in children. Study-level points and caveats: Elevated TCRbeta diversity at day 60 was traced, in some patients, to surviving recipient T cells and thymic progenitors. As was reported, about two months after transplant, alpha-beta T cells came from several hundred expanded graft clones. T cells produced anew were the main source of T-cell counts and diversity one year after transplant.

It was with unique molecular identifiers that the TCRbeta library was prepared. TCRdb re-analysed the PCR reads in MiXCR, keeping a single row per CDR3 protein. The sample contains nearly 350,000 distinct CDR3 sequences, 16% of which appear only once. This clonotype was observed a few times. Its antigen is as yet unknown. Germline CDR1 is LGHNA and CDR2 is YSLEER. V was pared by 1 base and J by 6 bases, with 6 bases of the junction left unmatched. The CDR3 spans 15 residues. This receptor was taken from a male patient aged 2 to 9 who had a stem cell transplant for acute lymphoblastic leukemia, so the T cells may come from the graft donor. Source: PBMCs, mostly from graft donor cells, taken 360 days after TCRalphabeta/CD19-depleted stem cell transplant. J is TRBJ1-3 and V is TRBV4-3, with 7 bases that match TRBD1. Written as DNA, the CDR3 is TGCGCCAGCAGCCAAGGAAGGGGACAGACAAACACCATATATTTT. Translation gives CASSQGRGQTNTIYF.